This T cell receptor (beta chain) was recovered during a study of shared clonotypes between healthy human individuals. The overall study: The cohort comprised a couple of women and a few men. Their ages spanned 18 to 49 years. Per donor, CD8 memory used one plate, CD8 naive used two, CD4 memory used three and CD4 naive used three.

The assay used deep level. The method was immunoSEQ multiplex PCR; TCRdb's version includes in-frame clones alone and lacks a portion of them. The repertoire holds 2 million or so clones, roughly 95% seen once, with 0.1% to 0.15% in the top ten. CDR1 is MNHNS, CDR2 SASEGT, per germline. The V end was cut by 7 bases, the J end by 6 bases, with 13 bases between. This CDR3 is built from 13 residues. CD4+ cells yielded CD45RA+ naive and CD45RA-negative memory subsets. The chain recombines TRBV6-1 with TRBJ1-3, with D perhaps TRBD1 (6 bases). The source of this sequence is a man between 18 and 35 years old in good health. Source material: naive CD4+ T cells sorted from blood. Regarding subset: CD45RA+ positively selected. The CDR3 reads CASIGGHLNTIYF. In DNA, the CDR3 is TGTGCCAGCATCGGGGGACATTTAAACACCATATATTTT.